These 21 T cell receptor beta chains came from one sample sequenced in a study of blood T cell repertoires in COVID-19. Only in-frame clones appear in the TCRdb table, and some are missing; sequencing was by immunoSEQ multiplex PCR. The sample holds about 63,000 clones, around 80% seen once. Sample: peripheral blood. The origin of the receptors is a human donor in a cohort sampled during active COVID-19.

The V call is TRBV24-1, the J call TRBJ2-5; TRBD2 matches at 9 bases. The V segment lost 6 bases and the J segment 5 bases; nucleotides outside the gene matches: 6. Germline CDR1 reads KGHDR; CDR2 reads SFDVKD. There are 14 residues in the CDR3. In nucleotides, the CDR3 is TGTGCCACCAGTTTAGCGGGAGCGGGCGAGACCCAGTACTTC. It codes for CATSLAGAGETQYF.

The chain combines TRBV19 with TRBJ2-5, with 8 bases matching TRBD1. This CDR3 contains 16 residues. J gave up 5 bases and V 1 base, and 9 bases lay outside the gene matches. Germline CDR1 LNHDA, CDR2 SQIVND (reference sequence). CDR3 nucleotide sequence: TGTGCCAGTAGTATAGGCCAGGGGGCGAGTGGGGAGACCCAGTACTTC. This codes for CASSIGQGASGETQYF.

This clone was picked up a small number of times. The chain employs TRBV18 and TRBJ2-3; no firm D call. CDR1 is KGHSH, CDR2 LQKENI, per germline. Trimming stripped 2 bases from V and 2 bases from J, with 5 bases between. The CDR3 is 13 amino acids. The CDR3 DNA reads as TGTGCCAGCTCACCAGAGGTCACAGATACGCAGTATTTT. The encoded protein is CASSPEVTDTQYF. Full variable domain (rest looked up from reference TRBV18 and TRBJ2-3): NAGVMQNPRHLVRRRGQEARLRCSPMKGHSHVYWYRQLPEEGLKFMVYLQKENIIDESGMPKERFSAEFPKEGPSILRIQQVVRGDSAAYFCASSPEVTDTQYFGPGTRLTVL.

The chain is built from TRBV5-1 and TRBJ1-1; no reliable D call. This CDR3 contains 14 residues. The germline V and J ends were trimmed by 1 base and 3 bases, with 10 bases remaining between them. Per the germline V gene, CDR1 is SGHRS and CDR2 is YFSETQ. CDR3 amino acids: CASSLNVGDTEAFF. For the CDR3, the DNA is TGCGCCAGCAGCTTGAATGTCGGGGACACTGAAGCTTTCTTT.

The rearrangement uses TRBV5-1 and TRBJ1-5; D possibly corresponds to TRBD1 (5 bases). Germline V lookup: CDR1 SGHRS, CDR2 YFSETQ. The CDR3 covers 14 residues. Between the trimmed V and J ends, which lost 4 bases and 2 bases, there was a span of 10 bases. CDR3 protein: CASSQGGGNQPQHF. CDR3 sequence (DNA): TGCGCCAGCAGCCAGGGCGGTGGCAATCAGCCCCAGCATTTT.

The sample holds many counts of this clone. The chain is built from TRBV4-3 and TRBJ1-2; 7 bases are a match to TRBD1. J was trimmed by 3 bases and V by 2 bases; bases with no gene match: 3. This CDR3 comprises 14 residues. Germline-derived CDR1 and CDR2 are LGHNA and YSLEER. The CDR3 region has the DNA TGCGCCAGCAGCCAACGGGGACAGCACTATGGCTACACCTTC. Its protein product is CASSQRGQHYGYTF.

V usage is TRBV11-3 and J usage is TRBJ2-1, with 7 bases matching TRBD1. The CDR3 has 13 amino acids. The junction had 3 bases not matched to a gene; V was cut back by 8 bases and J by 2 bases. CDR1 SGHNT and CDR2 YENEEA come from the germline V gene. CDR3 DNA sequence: TGTGCCAGCGGGGGACAGCCCTACAATGAGCAGTTCTTC. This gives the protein CASGGQPYNEQFF.

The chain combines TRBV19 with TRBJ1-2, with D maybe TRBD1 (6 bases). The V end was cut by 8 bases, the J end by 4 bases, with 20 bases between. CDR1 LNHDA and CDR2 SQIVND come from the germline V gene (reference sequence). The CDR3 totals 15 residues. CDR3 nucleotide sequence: TGTGCCAGTCTCCCCCGGACAGCGAACGCCTATGGCTACACCTTC. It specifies CASLPRTANAYGYTF.

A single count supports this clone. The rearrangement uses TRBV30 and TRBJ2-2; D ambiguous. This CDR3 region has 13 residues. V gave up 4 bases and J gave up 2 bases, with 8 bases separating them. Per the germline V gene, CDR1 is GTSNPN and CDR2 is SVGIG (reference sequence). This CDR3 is CAWTVLNTGELFF. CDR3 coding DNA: TGTGCCTGGACAGTATTAAACACCGGGGAGCTGTTTTTT.

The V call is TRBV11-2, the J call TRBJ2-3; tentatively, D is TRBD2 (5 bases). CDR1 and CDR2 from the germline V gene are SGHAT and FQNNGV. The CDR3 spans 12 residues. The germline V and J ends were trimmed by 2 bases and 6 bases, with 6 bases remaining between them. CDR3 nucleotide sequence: TGTGCCAGCAGCTTACCGGGGGATACGCAGTATTTT. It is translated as CASSLPGDTQYF.

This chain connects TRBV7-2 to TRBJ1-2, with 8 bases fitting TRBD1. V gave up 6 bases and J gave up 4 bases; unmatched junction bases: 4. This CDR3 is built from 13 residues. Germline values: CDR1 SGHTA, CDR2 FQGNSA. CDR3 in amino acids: CASSRQGFYGYTF. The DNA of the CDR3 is TGTGCCAGCAGTCGACAGGGGTTCTATGGCTACACCTTC.

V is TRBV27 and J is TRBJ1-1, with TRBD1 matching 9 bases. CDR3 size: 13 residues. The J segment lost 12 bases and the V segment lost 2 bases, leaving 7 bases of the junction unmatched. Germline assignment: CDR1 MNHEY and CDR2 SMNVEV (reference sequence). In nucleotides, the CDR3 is TGTGCCAGCAGTTTAGCCGGACAGGGGTCTTCTTTCTTT. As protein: CASSLAGQGSSFF.

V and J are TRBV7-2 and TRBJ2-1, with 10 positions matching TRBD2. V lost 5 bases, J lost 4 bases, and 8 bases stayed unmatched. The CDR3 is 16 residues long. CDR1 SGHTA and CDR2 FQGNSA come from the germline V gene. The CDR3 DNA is TGTGCCAGCAGCCGTCCTAGCGGGAGTTCATACAATGAGCAGTTCTTC. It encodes CASSRPSGSSYNEQFF.

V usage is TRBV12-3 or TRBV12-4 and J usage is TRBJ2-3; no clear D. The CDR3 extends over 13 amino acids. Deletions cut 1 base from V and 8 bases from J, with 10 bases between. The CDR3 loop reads CASSLGGTGTQYF. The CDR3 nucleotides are TGTGCCAGCAGTTTAGGAGGAACCGGTACGCAGTATTTT.

The CDR3 bases are TGTGCCAGCAGTTTAAGACCGGGACACCCTGCTTCACCCCTCCACTTT. Amino acid sequence: CASSLRPGHPASPLHF. J is TRBJ1-6 and V is TRBV27; a possible D gene is TRBD1 (6 bases). The germline gives CDR1 MNHEY, CDR2 SMNVEV (reference sequence). V lost 2 bases and J lost 9, with 17 bases in between. The length of the CDR3 is 16 residues.

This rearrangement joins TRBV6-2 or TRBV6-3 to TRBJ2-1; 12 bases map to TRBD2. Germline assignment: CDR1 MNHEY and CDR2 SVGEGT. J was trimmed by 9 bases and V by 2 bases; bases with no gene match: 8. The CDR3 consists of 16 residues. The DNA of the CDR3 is TGTGCCAGCAGTTACAACCCACTAGCGGGAGGTGTTGAGCAGTTCTTC. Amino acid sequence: CASSYNPLAGGVEQFF.

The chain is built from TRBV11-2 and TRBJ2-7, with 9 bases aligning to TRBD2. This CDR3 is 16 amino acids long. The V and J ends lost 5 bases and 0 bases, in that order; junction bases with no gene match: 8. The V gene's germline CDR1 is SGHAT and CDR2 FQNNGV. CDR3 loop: CASSAQSGGFSYEQYF. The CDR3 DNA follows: TGTGCCAGCAGCGCCCAAAGCGGGGGGTTCTCCTACGAGCAGTACTTC.

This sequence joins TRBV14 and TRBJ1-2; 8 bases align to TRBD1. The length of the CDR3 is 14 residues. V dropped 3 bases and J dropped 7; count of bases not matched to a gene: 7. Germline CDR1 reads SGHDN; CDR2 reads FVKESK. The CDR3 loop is CASSHGTDRGGYTF. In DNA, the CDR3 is TGTGCCAGCAGCCACGGGACAGACAGGGGTGGCTACACCTTC.

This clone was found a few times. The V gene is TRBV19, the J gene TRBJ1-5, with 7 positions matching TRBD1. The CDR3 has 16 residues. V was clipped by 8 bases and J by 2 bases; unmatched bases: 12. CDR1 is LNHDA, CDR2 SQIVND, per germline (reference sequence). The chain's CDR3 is CASQLEGARGNQPQHF. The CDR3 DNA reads TGTGCCAGTCAATTAGAGGGGGCGAGGGGCAATCAGCCCCAGCATTTT.

The CDR3 is CASSSRTGWIEQYF. CDR3 sequence (DNA): TGTGCCAGTAGTTCTAGGACAGGGTGGATCGAGCAGTACTTC. The chain combines TRBV19 with TRBJ2-7; 8 bases match TRBD1. V gave up 5 bases and J gave up 6 bases; unmatched junction bases: 9. The CDR3 loop spans 14 amino acids. Germline V gives CDR1 LNHDA, CDR2 SQIVND (reference sequence).

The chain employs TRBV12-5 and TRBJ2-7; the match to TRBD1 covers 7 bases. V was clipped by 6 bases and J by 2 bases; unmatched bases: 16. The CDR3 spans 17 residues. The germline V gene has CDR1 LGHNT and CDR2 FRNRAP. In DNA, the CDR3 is TGTGCTAGTGGATTTAGGACCTCCGACAGGGATACCTACGAGCAGTACTTC. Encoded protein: CASGFRTSDRDTYEQYF.